This T cell receptor (beta chain) was recovered during a study of shared clonotypes between healthy human individuals. This CDR3 comprises 14 residues. The germline V and J ends were trimmed by 5 bases and 3 bases, with 14 bases remaining between them. The V gene's germline CDR1 is PRHDT and CDR2 FYEKMQ (reference sequence). Study outcomes and limitations: With four donors compared, 4% to 5% of naive CD4 clonotypes were shared. Naive subsets usually exceeded memory subsets in estimated richness.

This table comes from immunoSEQ multiplex PCR, and its TCRdb copy is limited to in-frame clones, with some not included. This table holds about 1.1 million clones, around 82% found once. In this sample, this clone turned up once. The target antigen is unknown. The TCR originated in a man younger than 30 in good health. Some clones in this sample may be carry-over from other donors' samples. Sequencing used memory CD4+ T cells from PBMCs. Specified subset: CD45RA-negative fraction. The rearrangement joins TRBV13 to TRBJ2-7; perhaps D is TRBD1 or TRBD2 (5 bases each). The DNA for the CDR3 is TGTGCCAGCAGCCCCCGGGACGACTACTACGAGCAGTACTTC. Translated, it gives CASSPRDDYYEQYF.